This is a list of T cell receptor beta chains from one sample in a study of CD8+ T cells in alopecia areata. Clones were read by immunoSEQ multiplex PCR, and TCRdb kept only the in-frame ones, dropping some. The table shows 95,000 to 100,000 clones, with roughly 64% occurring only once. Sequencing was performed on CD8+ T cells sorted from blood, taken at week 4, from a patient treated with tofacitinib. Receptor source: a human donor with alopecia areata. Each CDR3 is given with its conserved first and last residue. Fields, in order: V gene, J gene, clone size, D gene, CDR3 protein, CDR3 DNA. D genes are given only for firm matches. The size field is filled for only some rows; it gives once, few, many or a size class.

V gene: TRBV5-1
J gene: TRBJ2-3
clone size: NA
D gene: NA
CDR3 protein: CASSLEQTTDTQYF
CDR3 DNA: TGCGCCAGCAGCTTGGAACAGACCACAGATACGCAGTATTTT

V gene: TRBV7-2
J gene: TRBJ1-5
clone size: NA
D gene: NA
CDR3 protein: CASSLEARTYSNQPQHF
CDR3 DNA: TGTGCCAGCAGCTTAGAAGCACGTACTTATAGCAATCAGCCCCAGCATTTT

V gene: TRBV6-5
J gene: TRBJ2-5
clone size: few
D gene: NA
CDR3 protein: CASSYFRGQETQYF
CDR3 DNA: TGTGCCAGCAGTTACTTCCGGGGACAAGAGACCCAGTACTTC

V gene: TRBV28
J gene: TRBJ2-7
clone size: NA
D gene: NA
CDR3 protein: CASRDTGSSYEQYF
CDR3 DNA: TGTGCCAGCAGGGATACCGGGAGTTCCTACGAGCAGTACTTC

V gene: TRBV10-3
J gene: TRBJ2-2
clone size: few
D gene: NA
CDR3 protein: CAISESLGSRNTGELFF
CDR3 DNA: TGTGCCATCAGTGAGTCGCTGGGGAGCCGGAACACCGGGGAGCTGTTTTTT

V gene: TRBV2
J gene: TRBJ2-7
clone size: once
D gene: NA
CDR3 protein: CASSVGSGEQYF
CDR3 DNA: TGTGCCAGCAGTGTGGGGTCTGGCGAGCAGTACTTC

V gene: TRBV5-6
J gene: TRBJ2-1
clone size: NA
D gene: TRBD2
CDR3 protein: CASSVEGLAGADEQFF
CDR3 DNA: TGTGCCAGCAGCGTGGAGGGACTAGCGGGAGCCGATGAGCAGTTCTTC

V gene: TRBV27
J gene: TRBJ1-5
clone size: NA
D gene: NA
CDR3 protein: CASSLSFNQPQHF
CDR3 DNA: TGTGCCAGCAGTTTATCGTTCAATCAGCCCCAGCATTTT

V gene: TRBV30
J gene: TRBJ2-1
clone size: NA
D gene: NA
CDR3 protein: CAWNGYNEQFF
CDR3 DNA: TGTGCCTGGAACGGCTACAATGAGCAGTTCTTC

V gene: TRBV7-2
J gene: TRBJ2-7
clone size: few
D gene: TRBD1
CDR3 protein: CASSLDGTGNYEQYF
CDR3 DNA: TGTGCCAGCAGCTTAGATGGGACAGGGAACTACGAGCAGTACTTC

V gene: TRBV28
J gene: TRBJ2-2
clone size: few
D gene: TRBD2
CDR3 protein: CASSSQTSGVSNTGELFF
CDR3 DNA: TGTGCCAGCAGTTCCCAGACTAGCGGGGTCTCGAACACCGGGGAGCTGTTTTTT

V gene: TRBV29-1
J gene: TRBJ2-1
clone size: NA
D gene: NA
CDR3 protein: CSVEDRGGEQFF
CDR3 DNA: TGCAGCGTTGAAGATCGAGGCGGGGAGCAGTTCTTC

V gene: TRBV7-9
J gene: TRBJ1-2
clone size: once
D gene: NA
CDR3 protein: CASSDSEDAPLYGYTF
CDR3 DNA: TGTGCCAGCAGCGATTCCGAGGATGCCCCACTCTATGGCTACACCTTC

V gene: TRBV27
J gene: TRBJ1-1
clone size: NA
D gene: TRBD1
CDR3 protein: CASSQTGLAEAFF
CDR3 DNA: TGTGCCAGCAGCCAGACAGGGTTGGCTGAAGCTTTCTTT

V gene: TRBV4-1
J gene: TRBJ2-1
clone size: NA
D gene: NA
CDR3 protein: CASSHGRNNEQFF
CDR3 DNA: TGCGCCAGCAGCCACGGCAGAAACAATGAGCAGTTCTTC

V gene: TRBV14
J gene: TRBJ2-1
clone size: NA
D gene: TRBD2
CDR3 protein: CASSHKLAGGLLSYNEQFF
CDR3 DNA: TGTGCCAGCAGCCACAAACTAGCGGGAGGGTTGCTCTCCTACAATGAGCAGTTCTTC